The 27 T cell receptor beta chains below all came from one sample that was sequenced in a study of blood T cell repertoires in COVID-19. Sequencing used immunoSEQ multiplex PCR; TCRdb keeps in-frame clones, though not all of them. The table has under 450,000 clones, 87% seen once. The source material was PBMCs or T cells enriched from blood (not recorded which). The receptors were sampled from a man aged 25 to 40 who had recovered from COVID-19.

This chain joins TRBV7-3 and TRBJ1-2; 8 positions match TRBD1. V lost 3 bases and J lost 6; bases outside the gene matches: 3. Germline loops: CDR1 SGHTA, CDR2 FQGTGA. The CDR3 spans 13 residues. The CDR3 spells CASSLDRVNGYTF. Here the CDR3 DNA reads TGTGCCAGCAGCTTGGACAGGGTGAATGGCTACACCTTC.

There are many counts of this clone. The chain recombines TRBV19 with TRBJ1-5; D may be TRBD1 (5 bases). The length of the CDR3 is 15 residues. CDR1 and CDR2 (germline): LNHDA, SQIVND (reference sequence). Trimming stripped 5 bases from V and 2 bases from J, with 13 bases between. CDR3 loop: CASSQGPVGNQPQHF. CDR3 in DNA: TGTGCCAGTAGTCAGGGTCCCGTGGGCAATCAGCCCCAGCATTTT. The full variable domain, its missing parts supplied by reference TRBV19 and TRBJ1-5, is DGGITQSPKYLFRKEGQNVTLSCEQNLNHDAMYWYRQDPGQGLRLIYYSQIVNDFQKGDIAEGYSVSREKKESFPLTVTSAQKNPTAFYLCASSQGPVGNQPQHFGDGTRLSIL.

This clone occurred once. This chain links TRBV3-1 (or the pseudogene TRBV3-2) with TRBJ1-6, with D perhaps matching TRBD1 (6 bases). The germline CDR1 and CDR2 sequences are LGHDT and YNNKEL (reference sequence). This CDR3 has 15 residues. Trimming took 2 bases from V and 5 from J, leaving 10 bases between them. The CDR3 reads CASSQYGTNNSPLHF. CDR3 DNA: TGTGCCAGCAGCCAATATGGGACAAATAATTCACCCCTCCACTTT.

This clone showed up just once. This rearrangement joins TRBV4-1 to TRBJ2-2; 11 bases are shared with TRBD2. The V and J ends lost 3 bases and 7 bases, in that order; junction bases with no gene match: 13. Germline lookup yields CDR1 MGHRA and CDR2 YSYEKL. CDR3 length: 18 amino acids. This CDR3 is CASSQGQTSGATGGELFF. Here the CDR3 DNA reads TGCGCCAGCAGCCAGGGACAGACTAGCGGGGCGACGGGCGGGGAGCTGTTTTTT.

The V gene is TRBV10-3, the J gene TRBJ2-1; D is uncertain. The length of the CDR3 is 16 residues. Germline V lookup: CDR1 ENHRY, CDR2 SYGVKD. Trimming took 4 bases from V and 8 from J, leaving 21 bases between them. DNA for the CDR3: TGTGCCATCAGTGGCTCTGGGCTCTACCGATCCGATGAGCAGTTCTTC. Protein sequence: CAISGSGLYRSDEQFF.

The chain recombines TRBV19 with TRBJ2-1; 8 bases map to TRBD1. V shed 3 bases and J 2 bases; nucleotides not matched to a gene: 3. Germline CDR1 is LNHDA and CDR2 is SQIVND (reference sequence). The CDR3 is made up of 15 amino acids. CDR3 in amino acids: CASSIDRGTYNEQFF. The DNA of the CDR3 is TGTGCCAGTAGTATTGACAGGGGCACCTACAATGAGCAGTTCTTC.

The chain recombines TRBV30 with TRBJ2-6, with D uncertain. This CDR3 comprises 15 residues. V shed 6 bases and J shed 0 bases, with 12 bases lying between them. Germline values: CDR1 GTSNPN, CDR2 SVGIG (reference sequence). The CDR3 sequence: CACPVFSSGANVLTF. The DNA of the CDR3 is TGTGCCTGCCCTGTTTTCAGCTCTGGGGCCAACGTCCTGACTTTC.

This chain links TRBV6-2 or TRBV6-3 with TRBJ2-2; perhaps TRBD1 as D (6 bases). The CDR3 contains 17 residues. Trimming stripped 4 bases from V and 4 bases from J, with 19 bases between. Germline CDR1 MNHEY, CDR2 SVGEGT. The CDR3 protein is CASSWGTPYEGTGELFF. CDR3 in DNA: TGTGCCAGCAGTTGGGGGACACCCTACGAAGGCACCGGGGAGCTGTTTTTT.

The V call is TRBV27, the J call TRBJ1-1; a weak D match, TRBD1 (5 bases). In germline, CDR1 is MNHEY, CDR2 SMNVEV (reference sequence). Trimming removed 6 bases from V and 2 bases from J, with 22 bases in between. The CDR3 runs to 17 residues. CDR3 protein: CASRLSLFDSLNTEAFF. CDR3 in DNA: TGTGCCAGCAGACTTTCACTCTTTGACAGTCTTAACACTGAAGCTTTCTTT.

The chain has TRBV6-4 and TRBJ2-3; a possible D gene is TRBD2 (6 bases). Germline V gene sequence: CDR1 MRHNA, CDR2 SNTAGT. The CDR3 has 13 amino acids. Trimming left V 4 bases short and J 4 bases short, with 9 bases between. Here the CDR3 DNA reads TGTGCCAGCAGTGCGGGGGAGGCAGATACGCAGTATTTT. This sequence encodes CASSAGEADTQYF.

About this clone: The germline gene is not matched at one end of the junction; a read error may be the cause. The rearrangement joins TRBV6-5 to TRBJ2-1, with D tentatively TRBD1 (6 bases). Per germline, CDR1 MNHEY and CDR2 SVGAGI. The CDR3 runs 13 residues. The CDR3 DNA is TGTGCCAGCAGTTACGGGGCAGGGGCCCACCCGGTCTTC. Translation gives CASSYGAGAHPVF.

This clone appeared a single time. The chain links TRBV12-3 or TRBV12-4 to TRBJ2-7, with D unclear. Trimming removed 3 bases at V and 5 bases at J, with 8 bases between. The CDR3 consists of 12 residues. CDR3 sequence (DNA): TGTGCCAGCAGTTTGTGGCGGAACGAGCAGTACTTC. It is translated as CASSLWRNEQYF.

This chain joins TRBV10-3 and TRBJ2-4; maybe TRBD2 (5 bases). Germline assignment: CDR1 ENHRY and CDR2 SYGVKD. CDR3 size: 15 residues. Trimming took 6 bases from V and 9 from J, leaving 21 bases between them. The CDR3 sequence: CAISPGRAEGSIQYF. In DNA form, the CDR3 reads TGTGCCATCAGCCCCGGACGGGCCGAGGGTAGCATTCAGTACTTC.

The CDR3 here is CASSLAVTDYNEQFF. The CDR3 bases are TGTGCCAGCAGCTTAGCAGTGACAGACTACAATGAGCAGTTCTTC. The rearrangement links TRBV7-2 to TRBJ2-1; D may be TRBD1 (5 bases). The germline V and J ends were trimmed by 0 bases and 3 bases, with 9 bases remaining between them. This CDR3 is 15 amino acids long. Germline CDR1 and CDR2: SGHTA and FQGNSA.

As for this clone: Other DNA sequences in this sample translate to the same CDR3. The chain is built from TRBV27 and TRBJ2-7, with TRBD1 matching over 7 bases. The CDR3 length is 13 residues. The ends lost 6 bases at V and 0 bases at J; junction bases unmatched: 2. Germline V gene sequence: CDR1 MNHEY, CDR2 SMNVEV (reference sequence). CDR3 in DNA: TGTGCCAGCAGCCGGGACAGCTCCTACGAGCAGTACTTC. This gives the protein CASSRDSSYEQYF.

The CDR3 protein is CASSSNIRDSPGQYF. In DNA, the CDR3 is TGTGCCAGCAGTTCAAACATAAGAGACAGTCCCGGGCAGTACTTC. This chain links TRBV27 with TRBJ2-7, with a tentative D call TRBD1 (5 bases). Trimming shortened V by 4 bases and J by 9 bases, and 22 bases separated the two germline ends. The CDR3 length is 15 residues. Germline V gives CDR1 MNHEY, CDR2 SMNVEV (reference sequence).

V and J are TRBV10-3 and TRBJ2-3; 8 bases are a match to TRBD2. Germline lookup yields CDR1 ENHRY and CDR2 SYGVKD. The CDR3 runs to 15 residues. Trimming cost V 2 bases and J 2 bases; bases outside gene matches: 3. The CDR3 is CAISESGGTTDTQYF. The CDR3 nucleotides are TGTGCCATCAGTGAGAGCGGGGGTACCACAGATACGCAGTATTTT.

The gene calls are TRBV4-3 and TRBJ2-3; D possibly corresponds to TRBD1 (6 bases). Germline CDR1 LGHNA, CDR2 YSLEER. Trimming removed 5 bases from V and 3 bases from J, with 12 bases in between. The CDR3 has 14 amino acids. The CDR3 spells CASSTRTETDTQYF. The CDR3 DNA is TGCGCCAGCAGCACTCGGACAGAAACAGATACGCAGTATTTT.

The chain combines TRBV12-3 or TRBV12-4 with TRBJ2-5; a possible D gene is TRBD1 (5 bases). This CDR3 spans 13 amino acids. The germline V and J ends were trimmed by 2 bases and 5 bases, with 9 bases remaining between them. CDR3 bases: TGTGCCAGCAGTTTAAGGTGGGGCGAGACCCAGTACTTC. It translates to CASSLRWGETQYF.

The J gene is TRBJ1-5, the V gene TRBV2, with a possible D match to TRBD1 (5 bases). CDR3 length: 15 amino acids. Germline loops: CDR1 SNHLY, CDR2 FYNNEI. Trimming shortened V by 5 bases and J by 0 bases, and 11 bases separated the two germline ends. The chain's CDR3 is CASSKDGHSNQPQHF. In DNA form, the CDR3 reads TGTGCCAGCAGTAAGGACGGACATAGCAATCAGCCCCAGCATTTT.

CDR3 amino acids: CASSAPDRVYEQYF. The DNA for the CDR3 is TGTGCCAGCAGTGCCCCCGACAGGGTCTACGAGCAGTACTTC. V usage is TRBV6-6 and J usage is TRBJ2-7; 7 bases line up with TRBD1. The germline V gene encodes CDR1 MNHNY and CDR2 SVGAGI (reference sequence). The CDR3 has 14 residues. Trimming took 5 bases from V and 3 from J; bases not matched to a gene: 7.

This clone has just one count. The rearrangement uses TRBV7-2 and TRBJ1-3; no clear D gene. V was pared by 2 bases and J by 0 bases, with 17 bases between. The CDR3 runs 18 residues. The germline CDR1 and CDR2 sequences are SGHTA and FQGNSA. The CDR3 DNA sequence: TGTGCCAGCAGCTTACCGTACATGTTCGGGTCCTCTGGAAACACCATATATTTT. It is translated as CASSLPYMFGSSGNTIYF.

In nucleotides, the CDR3 is TGTGCCAGCAGTTCTGGACAGGGTGGGAGCTCCTATAATTCACCCCTCCACTTT. Its translation is CASSSGQGGSSYNSPLHF. V is TRBV28 and J is TRBJ1-6; the match to TRBD1 covers 8 bases. Germline V gene lookup returns CDR1 MDHEN and CDR2 SYDVKM. The CDR3 consists of 18 residues. The V gene end was trimmed by 4 bases and the J gene end by 0 bases; junction bases not matched to a gene: 8.

On this clone itself: Other DNA sequences from this sample encode an identical CDR3 as well. The J gene is TRBJ1-1, the V gene TRBV4-1, with a tentative D call TRBD1 (5 bases). V lost 1 base to trimming and J lost 1 base, with 7 bases between them. The CDR3 runs 14 residues. Germline V lookup: CDR1 MGHRA, CDR2 YSYEKL. The CDR3 coding sequence is TGCGCCAGCAGCCAAGCGGGGGGGAACACTGAAGCTTTCTTT. It specifies CASSQAGGNTEAFF.

On this clone: The sample carries other DNA sequences with the same CDR3. V is TRBV3-1 (or the pseudogene TRBV3-2) and J is TRBJ2-5, with D possibly TRBD2 on 6 matching bases. Between the trimmed V and J ends, which lost 1 base and 4 bases, there was a span of 10 bases. Germline V CDR1 and CDR2: LGHDT, YNNKEL (reference sequence). This CDR3 comprises 14 residues. The chain's CDR3 is CASSQGRRGETQYF. CDR3 nucleotides: TGTGCCAGCAGCCAAGGACGGAGGGGAGAGACCCAGTACTTC.

The rearrangement uses TRBV6-2 or TRBV6-3 and TRBJ2-6, with D possibly matching TRBD1 (6 bases). Germline V gives CDR1 MNHEY, CDR2 SVGEGT. This CDR3 has 15 residues. V lost 2 bases, J lost 4 bases, and 9 bases lay in between. The chain's CDR3 is CASSYGGPGANVLTF. The CDR3 region has the DNA TGTGCCAGCAGTTACGGGGGCCCCGGGGCCAACGTCCTGACTTTC.

The V and J genes are TRBV6-5 and TRBJ2-5, with 8 bases matching TRBD2. The CDR3 extends over 15 amino acids. CDR1 and CDR2 (germline): MNHEY, SVGAGI. V shed 6 bases, J shed 4 bases, and the junction held 10 bases outside the gene matches. The CDR3 DNA is TGTGCCAGCAGATCCTCGGGGGGGCCGGGAGAGACCCAGTACTTC. Encoded protein: CASRSSGGPGETQYF.